The present T cell receptor beta chain was sequenced within a study of T cells after somatic rescue of genetic block. Profiling relied on immunoSEQ multiplex PCR, and the TCRdb table lists in-frame clones only, not all of them. The sample has fewer than 150,000 clones, about nine tenths seen once. The specimen sequenced was peripheral blood mononuclear cells (PBMCs). This TCR was sampled from a woman aged 18-35 years.

In DNA, the CDR3 is TGCGCCAGCAGCTCGGGAGGGGACTCGCACACAGATACGCAGTATTTT. Translation gives CASSSGGDSHTDTQYF. The chain recombines TRBV5-1 with TRBJ2-3; 8 nucleotides line up with TRBD2. The CDR3 totals 16 residues. Germline V gives CDR1 SGHRS, CDR2 YFSETQ. The J segment lost 2 bases and the V segment lost 3 bases, leaving 8 bases of the junction unmatched. Looking up the rest from reference TRBV5-1 and TRBJ2-3 gives the full variable domain: KAGVTQTPRYLIKTRGQQVTLSCSPISGHRSVSWYQQTPGQGLQFLFEYFSETQRNKGNFPGRFSGRQFSNSRSEMNVSTLELGDSALYLCASSSGGDSHTDTQYFGPGTRLTVL.